This TCR beta chain derives from a study of blood T cells in healthy people across ages. Total RNA was isolated from each sample in quantities of at least 6 micrograms. With 2 bases removed from V and 9 bases from J, the gap between germline ends came to 17 bases. Germline CDR1 is SGHTA and CDR2 is FQGNSA. The length of the CDR3 is 14 residues. With a J-beta primer mix and a sample-barcoded 5' primer, a second PCR ran roughly 7 to 11 cycles. Every cDNA molecule bore a tag from a template-switch adaptor containing 12 random nucleotides. TCRdb reanalysed the 5' RACE reads using MiXCR and keeps one entry per CDR3 protein. The sample contains 500,000 to 650,000 distinct CDR3 sequences, about 27% of which appear only once. In this sample, this clonotype turned up once. This sample was shared with a second study, whose subject was T cells of mothers and their children. As that report states: Thymic selection molds TCR recombination products alike in related and unrelated pairs. Slightly higher overlap, not significant, was seen in related mother-child pairs than in unrelated pairs.

J is TRBJ2-7 and V is TRBV7-2; D is uncertain. This receptor was identified in a boy aged 2 to 10 in good health. Sequenced: blood. CDR3: CASSLLTREVGQYF. The CDR3 DNA is TGTGCCAGCAGCTTACTCACTCGCGAGGTAGGGCAGTACTTC.